The 23 T cell receptor beta chains below were found in one sample sequenced in a study of shared clonotypes between healthy human individuals (dated by TCRdb to the early 2020s). Receptors were amplified or captured by the immunoSEQ multiplex PCR assay. TCRdb mirrors the immuneACCESS table, restricted to in-frame sequences. Some clones are absent from its copies; in checked studies, under half trace to an unresolved V gene, and the reason for the others is unknown. The sample yields about half a million clones; approximately 84% were counted once. In total, the top ten clones hold roughly 12% of the sample. Specimen: PBMCs. The origin of the receptors is a woman aged 35 to 49 in good health. Some clones in this sample may be carry-over from other donors' samples.

This sequence joins TRBV7-9 and TRBJ2-3; 9 bases line up with TRBD2. After removal of 6 bases from V and 0 bases from J, the junction contained 4 bases not matched to a gene. The CDR3 extends over 15 amino acids. Germline CDR1 SEHNR, CDR2 FQNEAQ (reference sequence). The CDR3 nucleotides are TGTGCCAGCAGATCCACTAGCGGGAGCACAGATACGCAGTATTTT. It translates to CASRSTSGSTDTQYF.

This clone was recorded a few times. The chain recombines TRBV5-1 with TRBJ1-2; no firm D call. The CDR3 extends over 12 amino acids. The germline V gene has CDR1 SGHRS and CDR2 YFSETQ. With 4 bases removed from V and 4 bases from J, the gap between germline ends came to 8 bases. CDR3 DNA: TGCGCCAGCAGCAAGGACCGCTATGGCTACACCTTC. Its translation: CASSKDRYGYTF.

The chain is built from TRBV5-1 and TRBJ2-4; 7 bases align to TRBD2. The germline CDR1 and CDR2 sequences are SGHRS and YFSETQ. The V segment lost 0 bases and the J segment 1 base; nucleotides outside the gene matches: 7. CDR3 length equals 17 residues. This CDR3 reads CASSLEGGGIAKNIQYF. The CDR3 bases are TGCGCCAGCAGCTTGGAGGGCGGGGGTATTGCCAAAAACATTCAGTACTTC.

The genes are TRBV20-1 and TRBJ2-1; D tentatively fits TRBD1 or TRBD2 (5 bases each). V lost 2 bases, J lost 10 bases, and 9 bases lay in between. The CDR3 contains 11 residues. Germline CDR1 and CDR2: DFQATT and SNEGSKA (reference sequence). This chain's CDR3 is CSARRDPEQFF. The CDR3 nucleotides are TGCAGTGCTAGAAGGGACCCCGAGCAGTTCTTC.

Worth noting for this clone: This likely traces to a read error, being one base from a far larger clone. The chain has TRBV30 and TRBJ1-1; D may be TRBD1 (5 bases). The CDR3 contains 12 residues. CDR1 is GTSNPN, CDR2 SVGIG, per germline (reference sequence). V was trimmed by 5 bases and J by 1 base, leaving 8 bases between them. The CDR3 spells CAWGTGNTEAFF. The CDR3 nucleotides read TGTGCCTGGGGCACAGGGAACACTGAAGCTTTCTTT.

This clone was detected once. The rearrangement uses TRBV7-3 and TRBJ2-7, with TRBD1 identical over 7 bases. This CDR3 has 15 residues. Trimming took 5 bases from V and 7 from J; bases not matched to a gene: 14. CDR1 is SGHTA and CDR2 is FQGTGA in the germline V gene. The CDR3 DNA reads TGTGCCAGCAGCCCGACAGGGTCAGGGTTTGGGGAGCAGTACTTC. Protein product: CASSPTGSGFGEQYF.

The genes are TRBV19 and TRBJ1-4; D may be TRBD1 (5 bases). V shed 6 bases and J shed 12 bases, with 26 bases lying between them. This CDR3 region has 16 residues. From germline, CDR1 is LNHDA and CDR2 SQIVND (reference sequence). CDR3 sequence: CASRITSYRSSAELFF. The CDR3 DNA is TGTGCCAGTAGAATAACGTCCTACAGGTCGTCGGCGGAACTGTTTTTT. The whole variable domain, filled in from reference TRBV19 and TRBJ1-4, reads DGGITQSPKYLFRKEGQNVTLSCEQNLNHDAMYWYRQDPGQGLRLIYYSQIVNDFQKGDIAEGYSVSREKKESFPLTVTSAQKNPTAFYLCASRITSYRSSAELFFGSGTQLSVL.

The chain combines TRBV5-8 with TRBJ2-5, with 9 bases matching TRBD1. CDR1 and CDR2 (germline): SGHTS, YDEGEE. The ends lost 1 base at V and 3 bases at J; junction bases unmatched: 1. The CDR3 is 14 amino acids. CDR3 sequence (DNA): TGTGCCAGCAGCTTGAGACAGGGGGAAGAGACCCAGTACTTC. This encodes CASSLRQGEETQYF.

This chain joins TRBV6-6 and TRBJ2-1; 13 bases line up with TRBD2. The CDR3 has 16 amino acids. V shed 4 bases, J shed 0 bases, and the junction held 0 bases outside the gene matches. CDR1 and CDR2 from the germline V gene are MNHNY and SVGAGI (reference sequence). CDR3 sequence (DNA): TGTGCCAGCAGTTGGACTAGCGGGAGCTCCTACAATGAGCAGTTCTTC. Its protein is CASSWTSGSSYNEQFF.

DNA for the CDR3: TGCGCCAGCAGCCTGACCGGGACAATCTACGAGCAGTACTTC. This codes for CASSLTGTIYEQYF. The chain joins TRBV4-1 to TRBJ2-7; TRBD1 might be the D (6 bases). CDR1 is MGHRA, CDR2 YSYEKL, per germline. The CDR3 totals 14 residues. The V end lost 4 bases, the J end lost 3 bases, and 13 bases lay between the germline ends.

J is TRBJ2-2 and V is TRBV4-2, with 9 bases lining up with TRBD2. Germline trimming cut 0 bases from V and 5 bases from J; bases unmatched to any gene: 4. Looked up from germline, CDR1 is LGHNA and CDR2 is YNFKEQ. The CDR3 consists of 16 residues. The CDR3 DNA reads TGTGCCAGCAGCCAAGACCCAGCGGGAGGAACCGGGGAGCTGTTTTTT. Its protein product is CASSQDPAGGTGELFF.

The chain joins TRBV14 to TRBJ2-5, with a possible D match to TRBD2 (6 bases). V was pared by 1 base and J by 5 bases, with 11 bases between. The CDR3 has 14 amino acids. From germline, CDR1 is SGHDN and CDR2 FVKESK. The CDR3 loop is CASSQGLGGETQYF. As DNA, the CDR3 is TGTGCCAGCAGCCAAGGGTTAGGAGGGGAGACCCAGTACTTC.

This clone was seen only once. The chain employs TRBV11-2 and TRBJ2-7; tentatively, D is TRBD2 (6 bases). The V gene lost 5 bases and the J gene lost 6 bases, with 14 bases spanning the gap. The length of the CDR3 is 13 residues. Germline V CDR1 and CDR2: SGHAT, FQNNGV. The CDR3 DNA reads as TGTGCCAGCAGCAACGGGAGACCCAGCGAGCAGTACTTC. Its translation: CASSNGRPSEQYF.

The rearrangement joins TRBV28 to TRBJ2-7, with TRBD2 as a possible D gene (5 bases). The V end lost 3 bases, the J end lost 4 bases, and 16 bases lay between the germline ends. CDR3 length: 15 amino acids. CDR1 and CDR2 (germline): MDHEN, SYDVKM. In nucleotides, the CDR3 is TGTGCCAGCAGTTTCCAGCGGCCCCCTAAATACGAGCAGTACTTC. Encoded protein: CASSFQRPPKYEQYF.

CDR3 region: CASSDDRRKNTEAFF. DNA for the CDR3: TGTGCCAGCAGTGATGATCGGCGGAAAAACACTGAAGCTTTCTTT. This rearrangement joins TRBV2 to TRBJ1-1, with unresolved D. V was clipped by 3 bases and J by 2 bases, with 13 bases between them. Looked up from germline, CDR1 is SNHLY and CDR2 is FYNNEI. The CDR3 length is 15 residues. The complete variable domain, with remaining parts taken from reference TRBV2 and TRBJ1-1, reads EPEVTQTPSHQVTQMGQEVILRCVPISNHLYFYWYRQILGQKVEFLVSFYNNEISEKSEIFDDQFSVERPDGSNFTLKIRSTKLEDSAMYFCASSDDRRKNTEAFFGQGTRLTVV.

The chain is built from TRBV29-1 and TRBJ2-7; 9 bases align to TRBD2. Germline trimming cut 4 bases from V and 6 bases from J; bases unmatched to any gene: 7. CDR3 size: 13 residues. The germline V gene has CDR1 SQVTM and CDR2 ANQGSEA. This CDR3 is CSVAPGLALEQYF. CDR3 coding DNA: TGCAGCGTTGCACCGGGACTAGCCCTCGAGCAGTACTTC.

V and J are TRBV6-1 and TRBJ1-4, with 9 bases lining up with TRBD1. With 5 bases clipped from V and 7 bases from J, the junction kept 8 bases outside the gene matches. Looked up from germline, CDR1 is MNHNS and CDR2 is SASEGT. The CDR3 is made up of 15 amino acids. The CDR3 DNA reads as TGTGCCAGCAGTCTGGAACAGGGGGCGCTTGAAAAACTGTTTTTT. Protein sequence: CASSLEQGALEKLFF.

This clone appeared a few times. The CDR3 DNA reads TGTGCCTGGAGTGGGGGGGCCAATCAGCCCCAGCATTTT. It translates to CAWSGGANQPQHF. The V gene is TRBV30, the J gene TRBJ1-5; perhaps TRBD1 as D (6 bases). Between the trimmed V and J ends, which lost 1 base and 3 bases, there was a span of 7 bases. The CDR3 is made up of 13 amino acids. Germline assignment: CDR1 GTSNPN and CDR2 SVGIG (reference sequence).

As for this clone: This sequence is one base from a far larger clone and is likely a read error. J is TRBJ1-1 and V is TRBV2, with D possibly matching TRBD1 (6 bases). Trimming cost V 4 bases and J 4 bases, with 16 bases left between them. Germline values: CDR1 SNHLY, CDR2 FYNNEI. There are 15 residues in the CDR3. For the CDR3, the DNA is TGTGCCAGCAGTGCTACGGTTGGGGGCGGCACTGAAGCTTTCTTT. Residues: CASSATVGGGTEAFF. Full variable domain (remainder filled in from reference TRBV2 and TRBJ1-1): EPEVTQTPSHQVTQMGQEVILRCVPISNHLYFYWYRQILGQKVEFLVSFYNNEISEKSEIFDDQFSVERPDGSNFTLKIRSTKLEDSAMYFCASSATVGGGTEAFFGQGTRLTVV.

This chain uses TRBV15 with TRBJ1-4; D possibly corresponds to TRBD1 (5 bases). V shed 5 bases and J shed 6 bases, with 10 bases lying between them. The CDR3 extends over 13 amino acids. In germline, CDR1 is LNHNV, CDR2 YYDKDF (reference sequence). CDR3 sequence (DNA): TGTGCCACCAGCGGAGGGACCGATGAAAAACTGTTTTTT. Protein sequence: CATSGGTDEKLFF.

Notes on this clone: Its ends do not fully match the called genes, so a read error is possible. The chain carries TRBV5-1 and TRBJ2-3, with D maybe TRBD2 (5 bases). Germline V gene sequence: CDR1 SGHRS, CDR2 YFSETQ. The CDR3 consists of 14 residues. The CDR3 here is CASSRISEGGTQYF. CDR3 in DNA: TGTGCCAGCAGCCGAATATCAGAGGGTGGTACGCAGTATTTT. Full variable domain (remainder filled in from reference TRBV5-1 and TRBJ2-3): KAGVTQTPRYLIKTRGQQVTLSCSPISGHRSVSWYQQTPGQGLQFLFEYFSETQRNKGNFPGRFSGRQFSNSRSEMNVSTLELGDSALYLCASSRISEGGTQYFGPGTRLTVL.

The chain carries TRBV7-2 and TRBJ1-2; D gene uncertain. The CDR3 consists of 14 residues. The germline CDR1 and CDR2 sequences are SGHTA and FQGNSA. Trimming stripped 0 bases from V and 3 bases from J, with 8 bases between. This chain's CDR3 is CASSLAPEHYGYTF. CDR3 nucleotides: TGTGCCAGCAGCTTAGCGCCAGAACACTATGGCTACACCTTC.

The chain recombines TRBV28 with TRBJ2-5; D is unresolved. The J call may be mistaken, given a closer DNA end match to TRBJ2-7. This CDR3 contains 12 residues. Germline V CDR1 and CDR2: MDHEN, SYDVKM. The CDR3 DNA is TGTGCCAGCAGTTTAGGAACCTACGAGCAGTACTTC. Protein sequence: CASSLGTYEQYF.